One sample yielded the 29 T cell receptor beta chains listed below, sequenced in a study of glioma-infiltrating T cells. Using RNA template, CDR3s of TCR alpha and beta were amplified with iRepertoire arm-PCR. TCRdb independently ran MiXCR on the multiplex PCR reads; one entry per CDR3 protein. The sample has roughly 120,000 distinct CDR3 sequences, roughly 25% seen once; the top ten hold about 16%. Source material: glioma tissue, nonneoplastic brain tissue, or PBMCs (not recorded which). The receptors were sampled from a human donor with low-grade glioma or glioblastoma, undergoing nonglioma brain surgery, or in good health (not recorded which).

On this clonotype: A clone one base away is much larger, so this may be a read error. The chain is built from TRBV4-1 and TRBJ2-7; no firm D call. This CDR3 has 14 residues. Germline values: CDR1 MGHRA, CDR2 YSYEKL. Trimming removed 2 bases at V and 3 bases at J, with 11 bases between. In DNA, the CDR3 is TGCGCCAGCAGCCAACCAGAAAGGCTCTACGAGCAGTACTTC. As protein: CASSQPERLYEQYF.

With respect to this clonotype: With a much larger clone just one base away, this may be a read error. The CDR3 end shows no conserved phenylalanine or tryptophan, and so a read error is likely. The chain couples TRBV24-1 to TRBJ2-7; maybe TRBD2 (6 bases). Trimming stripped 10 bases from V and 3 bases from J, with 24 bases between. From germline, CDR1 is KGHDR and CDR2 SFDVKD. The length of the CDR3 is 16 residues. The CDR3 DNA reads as TGTGCCACGTCGCGGGGCGGCAGGGTAGGTGGCTACGAGCAGTACCTC. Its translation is CATSRGGRVGGYEQYL.

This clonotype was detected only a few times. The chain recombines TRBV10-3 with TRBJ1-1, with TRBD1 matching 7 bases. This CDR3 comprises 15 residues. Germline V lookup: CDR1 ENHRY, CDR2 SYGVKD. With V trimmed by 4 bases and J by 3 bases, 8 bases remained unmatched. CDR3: CAISVRQGSHTEAFF. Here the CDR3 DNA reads TGTGCCATCAGTGTACGACAGGGCTCGCACACTGAAGCTTTCTTT.

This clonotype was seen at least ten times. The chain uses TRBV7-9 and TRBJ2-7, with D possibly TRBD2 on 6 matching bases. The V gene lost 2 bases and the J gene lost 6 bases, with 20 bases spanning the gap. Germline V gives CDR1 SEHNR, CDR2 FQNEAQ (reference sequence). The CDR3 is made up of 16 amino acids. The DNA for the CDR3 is TGTGCCAGCAGCTTAACCGGAGGGAAGGGATGGGTCGAGCAGTACTTC. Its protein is CASSLTGGKGWVEQYF.

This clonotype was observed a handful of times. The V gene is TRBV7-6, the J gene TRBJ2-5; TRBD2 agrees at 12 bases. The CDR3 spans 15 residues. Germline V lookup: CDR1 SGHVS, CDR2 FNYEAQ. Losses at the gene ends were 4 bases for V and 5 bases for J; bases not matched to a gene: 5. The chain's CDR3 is CASSSLAGGPETQYF. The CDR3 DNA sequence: TGTGCCAGCAGCTCTCTAGCGGGAGGGCCGGAGACCCAGTACTTC.

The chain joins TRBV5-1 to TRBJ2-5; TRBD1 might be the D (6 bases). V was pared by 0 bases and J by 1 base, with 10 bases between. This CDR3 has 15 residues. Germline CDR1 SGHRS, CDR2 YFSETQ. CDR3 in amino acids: CASSLDRARQETQYF. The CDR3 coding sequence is TGCGCCAGCAGCTTGGACAGGGCTCGCCAAGAGACCCAGTACTTC.

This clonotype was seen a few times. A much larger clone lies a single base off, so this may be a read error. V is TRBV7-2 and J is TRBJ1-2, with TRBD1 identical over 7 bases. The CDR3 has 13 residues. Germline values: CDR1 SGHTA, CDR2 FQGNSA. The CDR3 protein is CACSSQGGWGYTF. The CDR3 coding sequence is TGTGCCTGCAGCTCCCAGGGGGGCTGGGGCTACACCTTC.

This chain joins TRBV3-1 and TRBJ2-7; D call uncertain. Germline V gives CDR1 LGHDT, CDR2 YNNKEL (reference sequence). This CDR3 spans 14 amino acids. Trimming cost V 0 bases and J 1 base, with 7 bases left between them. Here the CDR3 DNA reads TGTGCCAGCAGCCAAGAGCCACTTTCCTACGAGCAGTACTTC. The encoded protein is CASSQEPLSYEQYF.

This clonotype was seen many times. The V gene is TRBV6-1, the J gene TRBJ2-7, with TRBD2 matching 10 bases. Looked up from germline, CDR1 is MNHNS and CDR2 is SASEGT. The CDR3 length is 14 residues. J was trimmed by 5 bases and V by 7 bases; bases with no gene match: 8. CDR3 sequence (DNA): TGTGCCAGCACCTTAGCGGGGGGCCCTAACGAGCAGTACTTC. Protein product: CASTLAGGPNEQYF.

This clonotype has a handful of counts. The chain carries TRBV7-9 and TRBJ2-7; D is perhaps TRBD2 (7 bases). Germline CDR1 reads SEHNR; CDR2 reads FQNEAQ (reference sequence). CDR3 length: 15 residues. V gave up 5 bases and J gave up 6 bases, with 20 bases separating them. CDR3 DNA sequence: TGTGCCAGCAGCCTCGGGGGGCACCGGGCGGTCGAGCAGTACTTC. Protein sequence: CASSLGGHRAVEQYF.

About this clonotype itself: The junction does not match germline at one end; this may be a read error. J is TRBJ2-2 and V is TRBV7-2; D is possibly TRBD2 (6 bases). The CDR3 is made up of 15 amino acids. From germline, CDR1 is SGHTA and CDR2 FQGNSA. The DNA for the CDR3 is TGTGCCAGCAGCTCGGGACTGTCGAGCACCGAGGAGCTGTTTTTT. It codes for CASSSGLSSTEELFF.

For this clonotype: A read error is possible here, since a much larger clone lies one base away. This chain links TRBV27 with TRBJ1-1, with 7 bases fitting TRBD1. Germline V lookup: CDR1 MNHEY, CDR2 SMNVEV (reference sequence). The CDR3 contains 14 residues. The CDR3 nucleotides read TGTACCAGCAGGGGGAACTTCAGAGACACTGAAGCTTTCTTT. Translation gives CTSRGNFRDTEAFF.

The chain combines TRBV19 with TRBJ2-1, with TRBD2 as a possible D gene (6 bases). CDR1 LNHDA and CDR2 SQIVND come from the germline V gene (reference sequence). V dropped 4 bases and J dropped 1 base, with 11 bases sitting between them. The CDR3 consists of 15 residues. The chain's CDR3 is CASSRLEGSYNEQFF. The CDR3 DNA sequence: TGTGCCAGTAGTAGACTAGAGGGGTCCTACAATGAGCAGTTCTTC.

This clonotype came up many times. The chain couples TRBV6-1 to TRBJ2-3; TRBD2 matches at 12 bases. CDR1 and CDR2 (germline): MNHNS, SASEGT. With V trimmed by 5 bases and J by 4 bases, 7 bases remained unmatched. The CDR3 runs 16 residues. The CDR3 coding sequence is TGTGCCAGCAGTAAAAGACTAGCGGGAGTTCCAGATACGCAGTATTTT. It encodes CASSKRLAGVPDTQYF.

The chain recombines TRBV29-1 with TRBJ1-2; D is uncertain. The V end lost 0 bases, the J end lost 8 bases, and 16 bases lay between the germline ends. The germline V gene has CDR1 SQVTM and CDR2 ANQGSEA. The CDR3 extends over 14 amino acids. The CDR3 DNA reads TGCAGCGTTGAAGACCGGGAACAAGGCGAGGGCTACACCTTC. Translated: CSVEDREQGEGYTF.

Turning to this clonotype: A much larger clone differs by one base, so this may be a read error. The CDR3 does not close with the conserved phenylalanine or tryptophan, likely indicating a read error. Written as DNA, the CDR3 is TGCGCCAGCAGTGAATCGGGACTAGCGGAGATTACAAGAGAGCAGTTCCTC. It encodes CASSESGLAEITREQFL. The chain is built from TRBV4-1 and TRBJ2-1; 11 positions agree with TRBD2. The CDR3 is made up of 17 amino acids. V shed 6 bases, J shed 10 bases, and the junction held 17 bases outside the gene matches. Germline assignment: CDR1 MGHRA and CDR2 YSYEKL.

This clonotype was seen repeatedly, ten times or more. The CDR3 here is CASSLEARQFFSGANVLTF. The CDR3, as DNA: TGTGCCAGCAGCTTAGAAGCCCGACAGTTCTTCTCTGGGGCCAACGTCCTGACTTTC. V usage is TRBV7-2 and J usage is TRBJ2-6; D is perhaps TRBD1 (5 bases). V was cut by 1 base and J by 0 bases, with 16 bases left in between. CDR3 length equals 19 residues. Germline V gene data show CDR1 as SGHTA and CDR2 as FQGNSA.

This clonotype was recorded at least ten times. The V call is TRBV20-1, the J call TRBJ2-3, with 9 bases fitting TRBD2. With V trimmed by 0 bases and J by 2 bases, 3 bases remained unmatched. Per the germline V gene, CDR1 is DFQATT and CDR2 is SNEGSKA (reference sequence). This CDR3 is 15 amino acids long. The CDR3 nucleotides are TGCAGTGCTAGAGATGCGGGAGGGCCCACAGATACGCAGTATTTT. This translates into CSARDAGGPTDTQYF.

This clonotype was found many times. CDR3 residues: CASSSVGGSRETQYF. The CDR3 nucleotides read TGTGCCAGCAGTTCGGTGGGAGGTTCGCGGGAGACCCAGTACTTC. This chain links TRBV27 with TRBJ2-5, with TRBD2 as a possible D gene (6 bases). The CDR3 length is 15 residues. Trimming removed 4 bases at V and 5 bases at J, with 17 bases between. Germline CDR1 reads MNHEY; CDR2 reads SMNVEV (reference sequence).

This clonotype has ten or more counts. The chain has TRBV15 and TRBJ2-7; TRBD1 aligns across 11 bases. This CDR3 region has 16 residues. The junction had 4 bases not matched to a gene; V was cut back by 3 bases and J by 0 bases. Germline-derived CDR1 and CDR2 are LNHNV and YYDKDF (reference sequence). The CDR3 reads CATSRGTGGASYEQYF. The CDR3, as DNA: TGTGCCACCAGCAGGGGGACAGGGGGTGCCTCCTACGAGCAGTACTTC.

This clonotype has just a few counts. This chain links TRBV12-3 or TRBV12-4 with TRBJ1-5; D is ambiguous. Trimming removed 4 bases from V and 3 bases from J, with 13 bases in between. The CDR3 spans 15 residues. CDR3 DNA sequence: TGTGCCAGCAGTTCTTTTGACGGATTCAATCAGCCCCAGCATTTT. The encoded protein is CASSSFDGFNQPQHF.

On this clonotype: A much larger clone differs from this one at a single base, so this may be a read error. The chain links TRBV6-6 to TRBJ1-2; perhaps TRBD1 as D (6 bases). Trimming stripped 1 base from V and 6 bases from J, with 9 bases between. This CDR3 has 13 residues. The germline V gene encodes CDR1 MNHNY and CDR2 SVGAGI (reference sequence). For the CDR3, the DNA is TGTGCCAGCAGTTACTTCAGGGGTAATGGCTACACCTTC. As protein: CASSYFRGNGYTF.

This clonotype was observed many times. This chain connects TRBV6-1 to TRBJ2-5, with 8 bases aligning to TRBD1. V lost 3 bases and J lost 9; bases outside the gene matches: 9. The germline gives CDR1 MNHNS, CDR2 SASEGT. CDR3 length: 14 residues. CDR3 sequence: CASSDNRGLTSQYF. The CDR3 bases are TGTGCCAGCAGTGATAACAGGGGGTTGACTTCCCAGTACTTC.

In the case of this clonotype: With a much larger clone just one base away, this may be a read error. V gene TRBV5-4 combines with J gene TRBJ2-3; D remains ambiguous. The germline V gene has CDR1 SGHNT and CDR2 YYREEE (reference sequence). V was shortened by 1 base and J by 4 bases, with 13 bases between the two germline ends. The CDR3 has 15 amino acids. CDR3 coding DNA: TGTGCCAGCAGCTTGACTCACGTACCACCAGATACGCAGTATTTT. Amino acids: CASSLTHVPPDTQYF. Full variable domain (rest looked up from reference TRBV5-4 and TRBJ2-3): ETGVTQSPTHLIKTRGQQVTLRCSSQSGHNTVSWYQQALGQGPQFIFQYYREEENGRGNFPPRFSGLQFPNYSSELNVNALELDDSALYLCASSLTHVPPDTQYFGPGTRLTVL.

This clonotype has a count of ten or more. The CDR3 protein is CASSIEGFSYNEQFF. CDR3 in DNA: TGTGCCAGTAGTATAGAGGGCTTCTCCTACAATGAGCAGTTCTTC. The V and J genes are TRBV19 and TRBJ2-1; no firm D call. Trimming cost V 0 bases and J 0 bases, with 6 bases left between them. This CDR3 spans 15 amino acids. Per germline, CDR1 LNHDA and CDR2 SQIVND (reference sequence). The complete variable domain, with remaining parts taken from reference TRBV19 and TRBJ2-1, reads DGGITQSPKYLFRKEGQNVTLSCEQNLNHDAMYWYRQDPGQGLRLIYYSQIVNDFQKGDIAEGYSVSREKKESFPLTVTSAQKNPTAFYLCASSIEGFSYNEQFFGPGTRLTVL.

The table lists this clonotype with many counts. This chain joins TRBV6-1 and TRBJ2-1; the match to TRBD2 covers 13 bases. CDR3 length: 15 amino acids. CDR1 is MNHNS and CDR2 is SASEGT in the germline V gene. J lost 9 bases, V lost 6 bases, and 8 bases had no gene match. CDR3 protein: CASRELAGGPSEQFF. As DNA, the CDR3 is TGTGCCAGCAGGGAACTAGCGGGAGGGCCGAGTGAGCAGTTCTTC.

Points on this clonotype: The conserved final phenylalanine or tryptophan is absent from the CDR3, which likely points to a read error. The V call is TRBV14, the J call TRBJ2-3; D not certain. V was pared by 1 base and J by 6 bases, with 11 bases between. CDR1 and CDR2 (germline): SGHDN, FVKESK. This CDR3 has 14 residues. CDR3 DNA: TGTGCCAGCAGCCAAGGCCTATATGGGGATACGCAGTATCTT. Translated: CASSQGLYGDTQYL.

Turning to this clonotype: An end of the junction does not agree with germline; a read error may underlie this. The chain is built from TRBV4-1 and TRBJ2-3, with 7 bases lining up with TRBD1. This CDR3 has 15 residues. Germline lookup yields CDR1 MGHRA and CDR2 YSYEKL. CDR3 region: CSSSQGDRVHDTQYF. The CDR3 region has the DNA TGCTCCAGCAGCCAAGGAGACAGGGTGCATGATACGCAGTATTTT.

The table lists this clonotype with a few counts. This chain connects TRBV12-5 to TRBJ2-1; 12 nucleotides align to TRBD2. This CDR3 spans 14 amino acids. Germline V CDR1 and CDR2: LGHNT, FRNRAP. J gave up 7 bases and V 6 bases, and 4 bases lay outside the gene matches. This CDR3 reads CASGRTSGTNEQFF. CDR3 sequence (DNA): TGTGCTAGTGGGCGGACTAGCGGGACGAATGAGCAGTTCTTC.